The next 21 T cell receptor beta chains were all read from a single sample in a study of metastatic and nonmetastatic thyroid tumors. Thyroid surgery had not been preceded by any treatment in any patient. TCRdb re-analyzed the PCR reads through MiXCR. Of tens of thousands of clones listed, around 20% are singletons. The sample was blood. The origin of the receptors is a male donor with papillary thyroid cancer or a benign thyroid nodule (not recorded which). Some clones in this sample may be carry-over from other donors' samples.

This clone was observed a few times. This rearrangement joins TRBV20-1 to TRBJ2-5, with a weak D call TRBD1 (6 bases). This CDR3 comprises 14 residues. Looked up from germline, CDR1 is DFQATT and CDR2 is SNEGSKA (reference sequence). In DNA form, the CDR3 reads TGCAGCCTCATGGGGGCCCGATTAGCGGAGACCCAGTACTTC. Protein sequence: CSLMGARLAETQYF.

Ten or more counts support this clone. The chain has TRBV5-4 and TRBJ2-3; 7 bases match TRBD1. The V gene end was trimmed by 3 bases and the J gene end by 5 bases; junction bases not matched to a gene: 6. CDR3 length: 14 residues. The germline V gene has CDR1 SGHNT and CDR2 YYREEE (reference sequence). CDR3 nucleotides: TGTGCCAGCAGCTATATTACAGGGGAAGATACGCAGTATTTT. Protein: CASSYITGEDTQYF.

This clone was seen many times. J is TRBJ2-5 and V is TRBV12-3 or TRBV12-4; D remains ambiguous. Between the trimmed V and J ends, which lost 1 base and 6 bases, there was a span of 3 bases. There are 11 residues in the CDR3. CDR3 DNA sequence: TGTGCCAGCAGTTTAGAGCAGACCCAGTACTTC. Its translation is CASSLEQTQYF.

This clone was counted many times. The chain carries TRBV2 and TRBJ2-3; D is unclear. With 7 bases removed from V and 0 bases from J, the gap between germline ends came to 11 bases. Per germline, CDR1 SNHLY and CDR2 FYNNEI. There are 14 residues in the CDR3. CDR3 sequence: CASTRLSSTDTQYF. The CDR3 coding sequence is TGTGCCAGCACGAGGCTGTCTAGCACAGATACGCAGTATTTT.

This clone was seen many times. The chain is built from TRBV7-6 and TRBJ1-1, with a possible D match to TRBD1 (5 bases). V was cut by 1 base and J by 1 base, with 13 bases left in between. The CDR3 consists of 16 residues. CDR1 and CDR2 from the germline V gene are SGHVS and FNYEAQ. CDR3 sequence: CASSLEQATPNTEAFF. The CDR3 DNA reads as TGTGCCAGCAGCTTAGAACAGGCGACACCGAACACTGAAGCTTTCTTT.

This clone has a count of ten or more. This chain connects TRBV9 to TRBJ2-3; 11 bases are shared with TRBD1. The V and J ends lost 0 bases and 8 bases, in that order; junction bases with no gene match: 11. Germline V CDR1 and CDR2: SGDLS, YYNGEE. The CDR3 is 17 amino acids. CDR3: CASSVAGQGALDGTQYF. CDR3 coding DNA: TGTGCCAGCAGCGTAGCTGGACAGGGGGCGCTTGATGGTACGCAGTATTTT.

J is TRBJ2-1 and V is TRBV5-1; 11 bases align to TRBD1. From germline, CDR1 is SGHRS and CDR2 YFSETQ. J gave up 10 bases and V 0 bases, and 9 bases lay outside the gene matches. This CDR3 is 16 amino acids long. CDR3 nucleotide sequence: TGCGCCAGCAGCTTGGAGGACAGGGGGCTCTTTCGGGAGCAGTTCTTC. As protein: CASSLEDRGLFREQFF.

The rearrangement links TRBV5-1 to TRBJ2-3; 10 bases map to TRBD2. V gave up 4 bases and J gave up 0 bases; unmatched junction bases: 2. Germline assignment: CDR1 SGHRS and CDR2 YFSETQ. This CDR3 is built from 15 residues. The CDR3 region is CASSLAGASTDTQYF. The CDR3 nucleotides read TGCGCCAGCAGCCTAGCGGGGGCTAGCACAGATACGCAGTATTTT.

This clone turned up a few times. The conserved final phenylalanine or tryptophan is absent from the CDR3, which likely points to a read error. V gene TRBV6-2 or TRBV6-3 combines with J gene TRBJ1-2; D possibly corresponds to TRBD1 (6 bases). Germline V lookup: CDR1 MNHEY, CDR2 SVGEGT. Between the trimmed V and J ends, which lost 8 bases and 8 bases, there was a span of 15 bases. The CDR3 runs 12 residues. The CDR3, as DNA: TGTGCCAGCGCAACGGGGGGCCGAGGCTACACCCTC. The encoded protein is CASATGGRGYTL.

The V gene is TRBV3-1, the J gene TRBJ1-3; D unclear. Germline V gene sequence: CDR1 LGHDT, CDR2 YNNKEL (reference sequence). This CDR3 comprises 18 residues. Trimming left V 7 bases short and J 0 bases short, with 22 bases between. The DNA for the CDR3 is TGTGCCAGCATCCTAGTTCTGCCGGGCCTAAGCTCTGGAAACACCATATATTTT. Its translation: CASILVLPGLSSGNTIYF. Complete variable domain (other parts from reference TRBV3-1 and TRBJ1-3): DTAVSQTPKYLVTQMGNDKSIKCEQNLGHDTMYWYKQDSKKFLKIMFSYNNKELIINETVPNRFSPKSPDKAHLNLHINSLELGDSAVYFCASILVLPGLSSGNTIYFGEGSWLTVV.

A remark on this clone: The junction differs from germline at one of its ends, possibly a read error. J is TRBJ2-7 and V is TRBV3-1; D gene unclear. CDR1 and CDR2 from the germline V gene are LGHDT and YNNKEL (reference sequence). There are 14 residues in the CDR3. The CDR3 DNA follows: TGTGCCAGTAGCCCGGCACTGTTTACCTACGAGCAGTACTTC. Its translation: CASSPALFTYEQYF.

In regard to this clone: Other DNA variants within this sample encode the same CDR3. The chain recombines TRBV5-1 with TRBJ2-5, with 9 nucleotides matching TRBD2. J gave up 11 bases and V 4 bases, and 15 bases lay outside the gene matches. This CDR3 comprises 15 residues. CDR1 SGHRS and CDR2 YFSETQ come from the germline V gene. The CDR3 region has the DNA TGCGCCAGCAGCAACCGAGCGGGAGGCCTCATGACACAGTACTTC. It specifies CASSNRAGGLMTQYF.

This clone came up many times. The sample has other DNA sequences that encode this CDR3 too. The chain links TRBV4-2 to TRBJ2-2; D may be TRBD2 (5 bases). Per the germline V gene, CDR1 is LGHNA and CDR2 is YNFKEQ. The CDR3 loop spans 15 amino acids. V lost 1 base and J 3 bases, leaving 9 bases between the germline ends. The CDR3: CASSQVFGDTGELFF. The CDR3 nucleotides read TGTGCCAGCAGCCAAGTGTTCGGGGACACCGGGGAGCTGTTTTTT.

This clone was observed at least ten times. The rearrangement links TRBV3-1 to TRBJ2-5; D unclear. V shed 4 bases and J shed 1 base, with 10 bases lying between them. Per germline, CDR1 LGHDT and CDR2 YNNKEL (reference sequence). The CDR3 has 14 residues. The CDR3: CASSPKNIQETQYF. In DNA, the CDR3 is TGTGCCAGCAGCCCCAAAAACATCCAAGAGACCCAGTACTTC.

This clone has a count of ten or more. V usage is TRBV7-9 and J usage is TRBJ2-3, with D perhaps given as TRBD1 or TRBD2 (5 bases each). Germline V lookup: CDR1 SEHNR, CDR2 FQNEAQ (reference sequence). V was clipped by 6 bases and J by 3 bases, with 16 bases between them. The CDR3 length is 15 residues. The CDR3 loop is CASSPQERGTDTQYF. In DNA form, the CDR3 reads TGTGCCAGCAGTCCACAGGAGAGAGGGACAGATACGCAGTATTTT.

The table lists this clone with many counts. This chain connects TRBV28 to TRBJ1-2; 9 nucleotides match TRBD1. CDR3 length: 14 amino acids. Trimming at V came to 3 bases and at J to 5 bases, leaving 4 bases not matched to a gene. CDR1 MDHEN and CDR2 SYDVKM come from the germline V gene. CDR3 sequence reads: CASSFGTGLYGYTF. The CDR3 DNA is TGTGCCAGCAGTTTTGGGACAGGGCTTTATGGCTACACCTTC.

This clone was counted ten times or more. The CDR3 is CASSYTDNEQFF. In DNA, the CDR3 is TGTGCCAGCAGTTACACAGACAATGAGCAGTTCTTC. V and J are TRBV6-6 and TRBJ2-1; D unclear. This CDR3 contains 12 residues. V dropped 2 bases and J dropped 5 bases, with 4 bases sitting between them. Germline V gene lookup returns CDR1 MNHNY and CDR2 SVGAGI (reference sequence).

This clone was seen more than once but under ten times. V and J are TRBV24-1 and TRBJ1-5, with D possibly being TRBD1 (5 bases). Per germline, CDR1 KGHDR and CDR2 SFDVKD. The CDR3 has 15 residues. V was clipped by 5 bases and J by 2 bases, with 12 bases between them. CDR3 sequence reads: CATSGGAEGNQPQHF. DNA of the CDR3: TGTGCCACCAGTGGAGGGGCTGAGGGCAATCAGCCCCAGCATTTT.

This chain uses TRBV9 with TRBJ2-7; perhaps TRBD2 as D (5 bases). CDR1 and CDR2 (germline): SGDLS, YYNGEE. The V end was cut by 0 bases, the J end by 1 base, with 5 bases between. The CDR3 has 13 residues. The DNA of the CDR3 is TGTGCCAGCAGCGTAGCGGGGTCCTACGAGCAGTACTTC. Its protein product is CASSVAGSYEQYF.

J is TRBJ2-7 and V is TRBV6-1; D uncertain. Per germline, CDR1 MNHNS and CDR2 SASEGT. This CDR3 contains 12 residues. V was cut by 5 bases and J by 3 bases, with 8 bases left in between. The CDR3 region is CASSPDHYEQYF. As DNA, the CDR3 is TGTGCCAGCAGTCCCGACCACTACGAGCAGTACTTC.

This clone was counted many times. The chain uses TRBV24-1 and TRBJ2-7, with D perhaps matching TRBD1 (6 bases). V was shortened by 7 bases and J by 6 bases, with 21 bases between the two germline ends. This CDR3 region has 15 residues. CDR1 KGHDR and CDR2 SFDVKD come from the germline V gene. CDR3 bases: TGTGCCACCAGGATGCTGGGACATAAGTCCGTCGAGCAGTACTTC. This gives the protein CATRMLGHKSVEQYF.